This T cell receptor (beta chain) appears in the sequencing data of a study of identical twins. V gave up 6 bases and J gave up 2 bases, with 13 bases separating them. CDR1 and CDR2 (germline): ENHRY, SYGVKD. This CDR3 spans 14 amino acids. Each CDR3 protein is one row after TCRdb ran MiXCR on the 5' RACE reads. The data show 640,000 or so distinct CDR3 sequences, around 5.7% seen once. This clonotype was counted ten times or more. The source material was naive T cells sorted from blood. The chain is built from TRBV10-3 and TRBJ1-1; no clear D. The source of this sequence is a man aged 18 to 35 in good health. The CDR3 DNA follows: TGTGCCATCAGAAAGGACCTATTTAACACTGAAGCTTTCTTT. Translating gives CAIRKDLFNTEAFF.